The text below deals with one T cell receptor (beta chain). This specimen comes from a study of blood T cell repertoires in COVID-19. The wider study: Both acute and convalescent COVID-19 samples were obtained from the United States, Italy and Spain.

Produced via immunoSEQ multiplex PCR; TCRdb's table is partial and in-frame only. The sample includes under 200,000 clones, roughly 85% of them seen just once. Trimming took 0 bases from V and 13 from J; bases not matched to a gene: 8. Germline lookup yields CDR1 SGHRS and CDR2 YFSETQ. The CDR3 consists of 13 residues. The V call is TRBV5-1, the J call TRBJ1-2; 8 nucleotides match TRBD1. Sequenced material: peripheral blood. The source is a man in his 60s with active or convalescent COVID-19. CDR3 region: CASSLGTGFFLTF. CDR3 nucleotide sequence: TGCGCCAGCAGCTTGGGGACAGGGTTTTTCCTCACCTTC.